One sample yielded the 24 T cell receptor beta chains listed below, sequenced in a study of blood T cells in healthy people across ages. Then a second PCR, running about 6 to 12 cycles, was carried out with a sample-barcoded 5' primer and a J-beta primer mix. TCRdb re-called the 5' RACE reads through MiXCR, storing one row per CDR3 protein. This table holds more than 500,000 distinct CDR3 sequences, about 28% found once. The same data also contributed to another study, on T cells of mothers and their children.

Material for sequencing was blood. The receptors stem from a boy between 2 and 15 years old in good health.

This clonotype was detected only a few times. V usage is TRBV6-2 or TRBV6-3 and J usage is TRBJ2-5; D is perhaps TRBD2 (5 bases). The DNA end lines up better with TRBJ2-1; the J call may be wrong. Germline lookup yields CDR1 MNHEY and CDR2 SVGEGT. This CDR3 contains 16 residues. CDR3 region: CASSYSKASRHNEQFF. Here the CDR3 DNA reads TGTGCCAGCAGTTACTCGAAGGCTAGCAGACACAATGAGCAGTTCTTC.

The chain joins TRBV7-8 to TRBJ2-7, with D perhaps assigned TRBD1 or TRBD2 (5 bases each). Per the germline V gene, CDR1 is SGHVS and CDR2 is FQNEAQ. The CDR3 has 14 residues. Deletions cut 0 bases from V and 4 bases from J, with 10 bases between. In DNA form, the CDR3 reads TGTGCCAGCAGCTTAGCCACGGGACGGTACGAGCAGTACTTC. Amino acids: CASSLATGRYEQYF. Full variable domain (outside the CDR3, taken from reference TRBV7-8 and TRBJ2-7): GAGVSQSPRYKVAKRGQDVALRCDPISGHVSLFWYQQALGQGPEFLTYFQNEAQLDKSGLPSDRFFAERPEGSVSTLKIQRTQQEDSAVYLCASSLATGRYEQYFGPGTRLTVT.

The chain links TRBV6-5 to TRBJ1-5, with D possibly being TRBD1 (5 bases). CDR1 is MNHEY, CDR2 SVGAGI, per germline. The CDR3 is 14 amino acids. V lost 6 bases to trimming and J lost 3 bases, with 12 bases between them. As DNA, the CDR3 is TGTGCCAGCAGGCCCCAGGGTTCCAATCAGCCCCAGCATTTT. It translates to CASRPQGSNQPQHF.

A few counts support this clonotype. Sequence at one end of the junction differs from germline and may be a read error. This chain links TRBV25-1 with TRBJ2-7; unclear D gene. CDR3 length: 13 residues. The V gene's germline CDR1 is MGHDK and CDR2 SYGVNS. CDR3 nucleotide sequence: TGTGCCGGCAGTGAATATGGGTCCTACGAGCAGTACTTC. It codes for CAGSEYGSYEQYF.

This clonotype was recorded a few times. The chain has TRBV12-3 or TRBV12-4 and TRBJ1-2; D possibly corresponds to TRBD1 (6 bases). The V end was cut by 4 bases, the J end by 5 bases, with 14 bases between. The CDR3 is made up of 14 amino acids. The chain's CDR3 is CASSSGAGGYGYTF. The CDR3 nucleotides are TGTGCCAGCAGTTCAGGGGCGGGAGGATATGGCTACACCTTC.

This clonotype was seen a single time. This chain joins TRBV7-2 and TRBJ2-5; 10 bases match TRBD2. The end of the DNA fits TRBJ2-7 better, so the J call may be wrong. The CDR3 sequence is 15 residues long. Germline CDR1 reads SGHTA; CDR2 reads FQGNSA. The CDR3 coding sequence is TGTGCCAGCAGCTTAGGACTAGCGGGTCTCTACGAGCAGTACGTC. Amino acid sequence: CASSLGLAGLYEQYV.

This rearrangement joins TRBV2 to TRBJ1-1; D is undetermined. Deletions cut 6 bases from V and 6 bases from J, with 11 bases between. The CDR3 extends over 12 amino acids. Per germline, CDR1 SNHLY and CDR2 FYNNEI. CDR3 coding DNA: TGTGCCAGCAGCGATCTAAGACCTGAAGCTTTCTTT. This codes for CASSDLRPEAFF.

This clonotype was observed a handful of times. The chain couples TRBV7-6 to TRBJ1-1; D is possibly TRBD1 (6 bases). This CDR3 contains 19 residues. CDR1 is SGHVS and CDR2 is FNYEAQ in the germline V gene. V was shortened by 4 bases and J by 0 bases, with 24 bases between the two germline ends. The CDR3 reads CASSSSPAGGTTMNTEAFF. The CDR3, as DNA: TGTGCCAGCAGCTCTAGCCCCGCCGGGGGCACCACCATGAACACTGAAGCTTTCTTT.

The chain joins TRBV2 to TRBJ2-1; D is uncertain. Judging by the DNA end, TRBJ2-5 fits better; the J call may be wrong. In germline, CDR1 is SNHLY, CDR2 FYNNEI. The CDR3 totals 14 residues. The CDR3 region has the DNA TGTGCCAGCGCCCTCCAAGGGTCCGTGGAGACCCAGTACTTC. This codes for CASALQGSVETQYF.

In nucleotides, the CDR3 is TGCAGCGTTTTGGGGGGGAAACTGTTTTTT. This gives the protein CSVLGGKLFF. The chain employs TRBV29-1 and TRBJ1-4, with D possibly being TRBD1 (5 bases). The CDR3 covers 10 residues. V lost 5 bases and J 11 bases, leaving 9 bases between the germline ends. Germline lookup yields CDR1 SQVTM and CDR2 ANQGSEA.

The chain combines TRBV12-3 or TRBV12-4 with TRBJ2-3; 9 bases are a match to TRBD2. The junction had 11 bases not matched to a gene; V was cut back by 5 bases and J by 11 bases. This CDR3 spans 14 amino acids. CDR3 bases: TGTGCCAGCAGTGGCTTAGCGGGGGCAGATGTGCAGTATTTT. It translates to CASSGLAGADVQYF.

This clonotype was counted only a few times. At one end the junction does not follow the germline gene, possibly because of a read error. The CDR3 here is CRGLEKLFF. Here the CDR3 DNA reads TGCAGGGGACTTGAAAAACTGTTTTTT. V is TRBV25-1 and J is TRBJ1-4; tentatively, D is TRBD1 (6 bases). The CDR3 spans 9 residues. Looked up from germline, CDR1 is MGHDK and CDR2 is SYGVNS.

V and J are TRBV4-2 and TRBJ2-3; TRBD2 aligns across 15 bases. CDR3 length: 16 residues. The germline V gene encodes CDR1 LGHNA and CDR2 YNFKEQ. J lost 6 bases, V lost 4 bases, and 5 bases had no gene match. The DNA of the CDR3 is TGTGCCAGCAGCCGTCGGACTAGCGGGGGGGTGGATACGCAGTATTTT. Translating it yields CASSRRTSGGVDTQYF.

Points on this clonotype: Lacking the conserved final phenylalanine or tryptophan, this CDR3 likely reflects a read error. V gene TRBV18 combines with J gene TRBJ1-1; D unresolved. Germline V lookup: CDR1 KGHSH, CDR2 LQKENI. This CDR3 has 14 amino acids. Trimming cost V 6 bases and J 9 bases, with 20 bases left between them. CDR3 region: CASSPTPGSSQAFS. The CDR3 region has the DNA TGTGCCAGCTCCCCCACCCCGGGGTCATCTCAAGCTTTCTCT.

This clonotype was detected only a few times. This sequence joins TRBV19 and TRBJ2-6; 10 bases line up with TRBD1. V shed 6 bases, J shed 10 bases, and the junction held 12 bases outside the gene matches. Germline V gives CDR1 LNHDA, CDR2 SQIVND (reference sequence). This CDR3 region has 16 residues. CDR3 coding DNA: TGTGCCAGTAGGTCCCTGGGACAGGGGATCGTTAACGTCCTGACTTTC. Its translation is CASRSLGQGIVNVLTF.

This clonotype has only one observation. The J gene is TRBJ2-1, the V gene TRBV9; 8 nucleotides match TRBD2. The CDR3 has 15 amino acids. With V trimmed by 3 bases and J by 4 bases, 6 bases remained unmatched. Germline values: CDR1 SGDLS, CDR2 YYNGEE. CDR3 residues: CASSAGGARYNEQFF. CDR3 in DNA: TGTGCCAGCAGCGCGGGAGGGGCGAGGTACAATGAGCAGTTCTTC.

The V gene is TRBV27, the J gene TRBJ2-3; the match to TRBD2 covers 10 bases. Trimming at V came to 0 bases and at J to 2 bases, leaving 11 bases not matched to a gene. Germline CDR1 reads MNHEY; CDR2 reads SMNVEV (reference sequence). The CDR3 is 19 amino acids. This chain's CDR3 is CASSLSIGPSGGHTDTQYF. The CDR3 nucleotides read TGTGCCAGCAGTTTATCGATAGGCCCTAGCGGGGGCCACACAGATACGCAGTATTTT.

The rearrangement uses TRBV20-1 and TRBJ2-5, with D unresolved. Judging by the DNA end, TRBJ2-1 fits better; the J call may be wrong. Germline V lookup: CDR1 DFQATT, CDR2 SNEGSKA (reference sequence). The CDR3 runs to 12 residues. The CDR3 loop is CSGVLTYNEQFF. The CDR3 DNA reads TGCAGTGGGGTACTTACCTACAATGAGCAGTTCTTC.

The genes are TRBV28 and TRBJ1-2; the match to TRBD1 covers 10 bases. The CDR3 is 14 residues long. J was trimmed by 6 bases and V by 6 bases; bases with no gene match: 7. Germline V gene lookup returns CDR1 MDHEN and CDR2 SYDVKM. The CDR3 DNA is TGTGCCAGCAGCACGGGACAGGGGAACCATGGCTACACCTTC. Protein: CASSTGQGNHGYTF.

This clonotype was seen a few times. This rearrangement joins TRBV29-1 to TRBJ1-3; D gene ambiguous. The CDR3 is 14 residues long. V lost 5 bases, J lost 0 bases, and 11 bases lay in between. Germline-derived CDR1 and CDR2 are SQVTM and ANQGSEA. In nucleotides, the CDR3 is TGCAGCGTTTCGACCGCCTCCTCTGGAAACACCATATATTTT. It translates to CSVSTASSGNTIYF.

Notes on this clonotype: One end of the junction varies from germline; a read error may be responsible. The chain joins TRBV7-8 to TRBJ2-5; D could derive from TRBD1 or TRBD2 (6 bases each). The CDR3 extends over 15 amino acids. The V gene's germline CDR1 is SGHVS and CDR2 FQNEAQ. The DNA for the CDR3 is TGTGCCTGCAGCTTAATGGGGGTAGGGGGGGAGACCCAGTACTTC. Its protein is CACSLMGVGGETQYF. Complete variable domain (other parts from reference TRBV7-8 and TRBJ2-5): GAGVSQSPRYKVAKRGQDVALRCDPISGHVSLFWYQQALGQGPEFLTYFQNEAQLDKSGLPSDRFFAERPEGSVSTLKIQRTQQEDSAVYLCACSLMGVGGETQYFGPGTRLLVL.

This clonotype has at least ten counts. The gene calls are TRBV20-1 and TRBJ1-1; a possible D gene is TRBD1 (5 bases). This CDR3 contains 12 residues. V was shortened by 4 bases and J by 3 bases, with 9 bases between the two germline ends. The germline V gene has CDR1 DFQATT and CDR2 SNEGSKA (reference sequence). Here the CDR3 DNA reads TGCAGTGCTAAAGCGACAGACACTGAAGCTTTCTTT. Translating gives CSAKATDTEAFF.

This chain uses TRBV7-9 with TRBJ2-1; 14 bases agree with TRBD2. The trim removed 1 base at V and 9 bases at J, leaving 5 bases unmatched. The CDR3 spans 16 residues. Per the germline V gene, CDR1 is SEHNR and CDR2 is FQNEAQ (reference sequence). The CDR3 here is CASSLEGLAGEGEQFF. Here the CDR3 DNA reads TGTGCCAGCAGCTTAGAGGGACTAGCGGGGGAAGGTGAGCAGTTCTTC.

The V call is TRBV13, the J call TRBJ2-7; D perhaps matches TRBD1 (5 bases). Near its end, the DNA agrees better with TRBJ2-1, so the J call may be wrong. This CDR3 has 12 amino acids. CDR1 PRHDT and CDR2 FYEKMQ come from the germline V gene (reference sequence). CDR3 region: CASSLQQGEQFF. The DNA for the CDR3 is TGTGCCAGCAGCTTACAGCAGGGTGAGCAGTTCTTC.